This TCR beta chain was retrieved from a study of blood T cell repertoires in COVID-19. For the study at large: Samples came from the United States, Italy and Spain, spanning acute and convalescent COVID-19. T cells, B-cell-depleted T cells, or PBMCs provided the cDNA or gDNA that served as material.

The Seattle patients joined while their infection was active and were tracked longitudinally afterward. The CDR3 totals 18 residues. Original handling: The assay estimated nucleated cells by amplifying reference gene primers. Profiling relied on immunoSEQ multiplex PCR, and the TCRdb table lists in-frame clones only, not all of them. V, J and clone size were drawn from that table, and D and trimming were deduced from the DNA. The sample has 200,000 to 300,000 clones; more than 90% are singletons. Source material: peripheral blood. The rearrangement links TRBV21-1 to TRBJ2-7; the DNA was not compared with TRBD1, the D call given in the table. TRBV21-1 is tagged as a pseudogene. This TCR came from a person between 18 and 30 years old with COVID-19, enrolled during active disease. CDR3 nucleotides: TGTGCCAGCAGCAAAGGATCCAGGGGATCCTCTAGCTCCTACGAGCAGTACTTC. This codes for CASSKGSRGSSSSYEQYF.